The T cell receptor beta chain under discussion was sequenced for a study of T cell responses to AZD1222 COVID-19 vaccine. Deletions cut 4 bases from V and 0 bases from J, with 18 bases between. This CDR3 contains 17 residues. Germline CDR1 LNHDA, CDR2 SQIVND (reference sequence). Details on this clone: Antigen unknown.

Study-level points and caveats: CD4 TCRs associated with vaccination spanned spike, dominating at 160-218 and 743-854. Sampling that yielded the repertoires occurred only after the peak T cell response. It should be noted that donors were predominantly white British and more often female, and clonal diversity was possibly underestimated.

The method was immunoSEQ multiplex PCR; TCRdb's version includes in-frame clones alone and lacks a portion of them. The sample contains fewer than 80,000 clones, 79% of which appear only once. This receptor was taken from an adult in good health. Sequencing used peripheral blood, obtained on day 0 of MenACWY control vaccination. This chain joins TRBV19 and TRBJ1-1, with a weak D call TRBD1 (6 bases). Written as DNA, the CDR3 is TGTGCCAGTAGTAAGGTGGTGGGGGGGCGGCTGAACACTGAAGCTTTCTTT. It yields the protein CASSKVVGGRLNTEAFF.